Below, 2 T cell receptor beta chains from the same sample are listed, as sequenced in a study of T cell changes during pregnancy in multiple sclerosis. Produced via immunoSEQ multiplex PCR; TCRdb's table is partial and in-frame only. In the table there are around 30,000 clones, around 90% of which are singletons. The source was CD8+ T cells from peripheral blood mononuclear cells, collected in the third trimester of pregnancy. These receptors were obtained from a female donor with multiple sclerosis, enrolled in a pregnancy study.

This clone came up once. The chain links TRBV5-5 to TRBJ2-7; D is unresolved. The germline CDR1 and CDR2 sequences are SGHKS and YYEKEE (reference sequence). The V and J ends lost 1 base and 0 bases respectively, with 11 bases between them. The CDR3 runs to 15 residues. As DNA, the CDR3 is TGTGCCAGCAGCTTGTCCGCCCGGAGCTCCTACGAGCAGTACTTC. Amino acid sequence: CASSLSARSSYEQYF.

The chain uses TRBV6-4 and TRBJ2-3, with TRBD1 matching 7 bases. This CDR3 has 15 amino acids. From germline, CDR1 is MRHNA and CDR2 SNTAGT. The trim removed 4 bases at V and 4 bases at J, leaving 8 bases unmatched. The CDR3 reads CASSARTGESDTQYF. The CDR3 bases are TGTGCCAGCAGTGCCCGGACAGGAGAATCAGATACGCAGTATTTT.